Listed below are T cell receptor beta chains from one sample, sequenced in a study of somatic mutations in cytotoxic T cells in rheumatoid arthritis. Profiling relied on immunoSEQ multiplex PCR, and the TCRdb table lists in-frame clones only, not all of them. Altogether roughly 13,000 clones are present, about four fifths being singletons, with the ten largest covering about 22%. Material for sequencing was CD8+ T cells sorted from blood. The receptors derive from an adult with rheumatoid arthritis. The CDR3 runs from the conserved cysteine through the conserved F or W. Each record gives: clone size, D gene, V gene, J gene, CDR3 DNA, CDR3 protein. A D gene is named only where the DNA matches it firmly. Size is stated for part of the rows, as once, few or many counts, or as a class when the clone is expanded.

once	.	TRBV5-6	TRBJ1-1	TGTGCCAGCAGCCCCACAAGTGGCACTGAAGCTTTCTTT	CASSPTSGTEAFF
.	.	TRBV27	TRBJ1-5	TGTGCCAGCAGTTTATCGTGGCAGGGACTCAATCAGCCCCAGCATTTT	CASSLSWQGLNQPQHF
.	TRBD2	TRBV9	TRBJ2-3	TGTGCCAGCAGCTGGGGACTAGCGGGAGGAGATACGCAGTATTTT	CASSWGLAGGDTQYF
few	.	TRBV6-1	TRBJ2-1	TGTGCCAGCAGTGAAGAAGGGGGGGGCTACAATGAGCAGTTCTTC	CASSEEGGGYNEQFF
.	TRBD1	TRBV5-1	TRBJ2-5	TGCGCCAGCAAGACAGGGACAGAGACCCAGTACTTC	CASKTGTETQYF
.	TRBD2	TRBV27	TRBJ2-1	TGTGCCAGCAGTCTTCAACTAGCGGGAGTCTCCTACAATGAGCAGTTCTTC	CASSLQLAGVSYNEQFF
.	.	TRBV5-1	TRBJ2-7	TGCGCCAGCAGCTCTCGAGCCGGGACGTCTTCCTACGAGCAGTACTTC	CASSSRAGTSSYEQYF
.	.	TRBV7-6	TRBJ2-7	TGTGCCAGCAGCTTAATTCAGGGAGCCTACGAGCAGTACTTC	CASSLIQGAYEQYF
.	TRBD1	TRBV9	TRBJ2-3	TGTGCCAGCAGCGGATCGGACAGGCCGGTCACAGATACGCAGTATTTT	CASSGSDRPVTDTQYF
.	.	TRBV27	TRBJ2-7	TGTGCCAGCAGTTTAGGGGTAAACTACGAGCAGTACTTC	CASSLGVNYEQYF
.	TRBD1	TRBV29-1	TRBJ2-7	TGCAGCGTTTTGGGACAGCCCTACGAGCAGTACTTC	CSVLGQPYEQYF
.	TRBD2	TRBV19	TRBJ2-7	TGTGCCAGTAGTTGGACTAGCGGGTTATCGGGCTACGAGCAGTACTTC	CASSWTSGLSGYEQYF
.	.	TRBV28	TRBJ2-3	TGTGCCAGCAGTTCACCCCCTCCTTATTCCATTCTCACAGATACGCAGTATTTT	CASSSPPPYSILTDTQYF
once	.	TRBV27	TRBJ1-1	TGTGCCAGCAGACCCCTGTTGGGCGAAGCTTTCTTT	CASRPLLGEAFF
.	TRBD1	TRBV6-6	TRBJ1-5	TGTGCCAGCAGCATCGAGACAGGGCTTGGTCAGCCCCAGCATTTT	CASSIETGLGQPQHF
.	.	TRBV5-6	TRBJ2-2	TGTGCCAGCAGCTTGGCCTTGAACGGGAGAGCCACCGGGGAGCTGTTTTTT	CASSLALNGRATGELFF
.	TRBD2	TRBV19	TRBJ2-3	TGTGCCAGTAGTGGGACTAGGGCGGGAGCCCCGATCACAGATACGCAGTATTTT	CASSGTRAGAPITDTQYF
.	TRBD2	TRBV18	TRBJ2-7	TGTGCCAGCTCACCACCCCCGGGGACTAGCGGGACCGGCGAGCAGTACTTC	CASSPPPGTSGTGEQYF
.	.	TRBV28	TRBJ2-7	TGTGCCAGCAGTTTGTGGACTCAGCGTCCCTCCTACGAGCAGTACTTC	CASSLWTQRPSYEQYF
.	.	TRBV7-3	TRBJ2-1	TGTGCCAGCAGCTTAGGTAGCGGAAGCTCCTACAATGAGCAGTTCTTC	CASSLGSGSSYNEQFF
.	.	TRBV7-6	TRBJ2-7	TGTGCCAGCAGCTTAGCATCGGGACTTAGATCCGAGCAGTACTTC	CASSLASGLRSEQYF
.	TRBD2	TRBV4-2	TRBJ2-2	TGTGCCAGCAGCCAAGAGTCGACTAGCGGGAGGGCGAGCGGGGAGCTGTTTTTT	CASSQESTSGRASGELFF
large	.	TRBV9	TRBJ1-4	TGTGCCAGCAGCGCCACAGGGTTTGACGAAAAACTGTTTTTT	CASSATGFDEKLFF
once	.	TRBV2	TRBJ2-2	TGTGCCAGCACCCGACCCCCCGGGGAGCTGTTTTTT	CASTRPPGELFF
.	.	TRBV7-3	TRBJ1-1	TGTGCCAGCAGCTGGGGCGCTGAAGCTTTCTTT	CASSWGAEAFF
.	.	TRBV2	TRBJ2-5	TGTGCCAGCAGTGAATCTCGGGACCAAGAGACCCAGTACTTC	CASSESRDQETQYF
.	.	TRBV13	TRBJ2-7	TGTGCCAGTCAGGGCCGGGACTACGAGCAGTACTTC	CASQGRDYEQYF
medium-sized	.	TRBV9	TRBJ2-5	TGTGCCAGCAGCCCCTTAGGGGGGGAGGAGACCCAGTACTTC	CASSPLGGEETQYF
.	.	TRBV27	TRBJ1-2	TGTGCCAGCAGTTTAAGTGCGGGGAACTATGGCTACACCTTC	CASSLSAGNYGYTF
.	TRBD1	TRBV28	TRBJ2-7	TGTGCCAGCAGTTTTACCCGGGGGGACAGGGGGACCGCCTACGAGCAGTACTTC	CASSFTRGDRGTAYEQYF